Presented here are 23 T cell receptor beta chains from one specimen sequenced in a study of T cell responses to AZD1222 COVID-19 vaccine. Produced via immunoSEQ multiplex PCR; TCRdb's table is partial and in-frame only. The sample lists 95,000 to 150,000 clones, 75% to 90% occurring once. The starting material was peripheral blood, obtained on day 0 of MenACWY control vaccination. The receptors derive from an adult in good health.

J is TRBJ2-2 and V is TRBV7-6; 7 bases are shared with TRBD2. Germline-derived CDR1 and CDR2 are SGHVS and FNYEAQ. The junction had 9 bases not matched to a gene; V was cut back by 5 bases and J by 3 bases. CDR3 size: 16 residues. This CDR3 is CASSQTTTSDTGELFF. As DNA, the CDR3 is TGTGCCAGCAGCCAAACAACAACTAGCGACACCGGGGAGCTGTTTTTT.

The chain carries TRBV5-6 and TRBJ1-6; D is undetermined. Trimming removed 3 bases at V and 4 bases at J, with 8 bases between. The germline gives CDR1 SGHDT, CDR2 YYEEEE. CDR3 length equals 14 residues. The CDR3 sequence: CASSYEGYNSPLHF. The CDR3 DNA is TGTGCCAGCAGCTACGAGGGTTATAATTCACCCCTCCACTTT.

This clone occurred once. The chain combines TRBV28 with TRBJ1-2, with a possible D match to TRBD1 (5 bases). The CDR3 length is 19 residues. V was cut by 5 bases and J by 0 bases, with 25 bases left in between. CDR1 is MDHEN and CDR2 is SYDVKM in the germline V gene. The CDR3: CASSPRIGGGNGANYGYTF. In nucleotides, the CDR3 is TGTGCCAGCAGTCCGCGTATTGGGGGAGGCAATGGGGCTAACTATGGCTACACCTTC.

CDR3 coding DNA: TGTGCCAGCAGCCAAGATCACACCGAGTATGGCTACACCTTC. The encoded protein is CASSQDHTEYGYTF. The rearrangement uses TRBV3-1 (or the pseudogene TRBV3-2) and TRBJ1-2; no firm D call. Germline V CDR1 and CDR2: LGHDT, YNNKEL (reference sequence). The V end lost 0 bases, the J end lost 5 bases, and 10 bases lay between the germline ends. The CDR3 sequence is 14 residues long.

The chain joins TRBV7-9 to TRBJ2-1; TRBD2 is a possible D gene (5 bases). Trimming shortened V by 3 bases and J by 2 bases, and 11 bases separated the two germline ends. The germline V gene has CDR1 SEHNR and CDR2 FQNEAQ (reference sequence). CDR3 length equals 15 residues. In nucleotides, the CDR3 is TGTGCCAGCAGCTTCACTAGTCGCACCTACAATGAGCAGTTCTTC. Protein product: CASSFTSRTYNEQFF.

The rearrangement uses TRBV2 and TRBJ1-3, with D unclear. Trimming pared 4 bases from V and 1 base from J, leaving 8 bases between. The CDR3 totals 14 residues. Germline CDR1 SNHLY, CDR2 FYNNEI. This chain's CDR3 is CASSAWGSGNTIYF. The CDR3, as DNA: TGTGCCAGCAGTGCTTGGGGTTCTGGAAACACCATATATTTT. The entire variable domain, with the rest obtained from reference TRBV2 and TRBJ1-3, is as follows: EPEVTQTPSHQVTQMGQEVILRCVPISNHLYFYWYRQILGQKVEFLVSFYNNEISEKSEIFDDQFSVERPDGSNFTLKIRSTKLEDSAMYFCASSAWGSGNTIYFGEGSWLTVV.

The chain has TRBV20-1 and TRBJ1-2; TRBD1 matches at 7 bases. The CDR3 consists of 13 residues. Germline assignment: CDR1 DFQATT and CDR2 SNEGSKA (reference sequence). V shed 6 bases, J shed 8 bases, and the junction held 12 bases outside the gene matches. The chain's CDR3 is CSASRDSTMGYTF. DNA for the CDR3: TGCAGTGCCAGTAGGGACAGTACTATGGGCTACACCTTC.

V is TRBV11-2 and J is TRBJ2-2; TRBD2 aligns across 14 bases. This CDR3 spans 18 amino acids. V lost 3 bases, J lost 6 bases, and 9 bases stayed unmatched. The germline CDR1 and CDR2 sequences are SGHAT and FQNNGV. The CDR3 loop is CASSLRGLAGDYAGELFF. CDR3 sequence (DNA): TGTGCCAGCAGCTTGCGGGGACTAGCGGGAGATTACGCCGGGGAGCTGTTTTTT.

The chain combines TRBV19 with TRBJ2-1; no definite D call. CDR1 and CDR2 from the germline V gene are LNHDA and SQIVND (reference sequence). The CDR3 extends over 14 amino acids. V gave up 7 bases and J gave up 5 bases, with 15 bases separating them. The CDR3 nucleotides read TGTGCCAGTAATTTCGGCCAACAAGACAATGAGCAGTTCTTC. This encodes CASNFGQQDNEQFF.

The chain employs TRBV7-8 and TRBJ1-2; D gene ambiguous. Trimming took off 0 bases at V and 0 bases at J, with 11 bases between the two ends. Germline V lookup: CDR1 SGHVS, CDR2 FQNEAQ. The CDR3 has 16 amino acids. The CDR3 DNA follows: TGTGCCAGCAGCTTAGCAGGCAGGTCAACTAACTATGGCTACACCTTC. It is translated as CASSLAGRSTNYGYTF.

The J gene is TRBJ2-1, the V gene TRBV6-5; D gene unclear. V gave up 6 bases and J gave up 9 bases, with 21 bases separating them. This CDR3 spans 15 amino acids. Germline lookup yields CDR1 MNHEY and CDR2 SVGAGI. The CDR3 is CASSNSKWVGLEQFF. The CDR3 region has the DNA TGTGCCAGCAGCAACTCCAAGTGGGTGGGCCTTGAGCAGTTCTTC.

V gene TRBV11-3 combines with J gene TRBJ2-1; the D call may be TRBD1 or TRBD2 (5 bases each). Germline V lookup: CDR1 SGHNT, CDR2 YENEEA. Between the trimmed V and J ends, which lost 8 bases and 0 bases, there was a span of 11 bases. There are 14 residues in the CDR3. CDR3 loop: CASGTDGSYNEQFF. The CDR3 DNA is TGTGCCAGCGGGACGGATGGCTCCTACAATGAGCAGTTCTTC. The full variable domain, completed using reference TRBV11-3 and TRBJ2-1, is EAGVVQSPRYKIIEKKQPVAFWCNPISGHNTLYWYLQNLGQGPELLIRYENEEAVDDSQLPKDRFSAERLKGVDSTLKIQPAELGDSAVYLCASGTDGSYNEQFFGPGTRLTVL.

The V gene is TRBV19, the J gene TRBJ1-2; 8 nucleotides line up with TRBD1. The CDR3 contains 19 residues. The germline V gene has CDR1 LNHDA and CDR2 SQIVND (reference sequence). The V segment lost 3 bases and the J segment 6 bases; nucleotides outside the gene matches: 21. CDR3 region: CASSILVPTPGGPAHGYTF. In DNA form, the CDR3 reads TGTGCCAGTAGTATTTTGGTCCCTACCCCAGGGGGCCCGGCTCATGGCTACACCTTC.

The V gene is TRBV15, the J gene TRBJ2-5; TRBD1 aligns across 7 bases. V lost 3 bases and J lost 2; bases outside the gene matches: 6. This CDR3 region has 15 residues. Germline lookup yields CDR1 LNHNV and CDR2 YYDKDF (reference sequence). CDR3 amino acids: CATSRARDRQETQYF. The CDR3 region has the DNA TGTGCCACCAGCAGGGCCCGGGACAGACAAGAGACCCAGTACTTC.

The rearrangement uses TRBV7-2 and TRBJ2-3; 11 bases agree with TRBD2. Germline CDR1 and CDR2: SGHTA and FQGNSA. The length of the CDR3 is 18 residues. Trimming took 4 bases from V and 4 from J; bases not matched to a gene: 13. The CDR3 region has the DNA TGTGCCAGCAGCTCAAATCCAGGTAGCGGGAGGGCCTCAGATACGCAGTATTTT. Amino acids: CASSSNPGSGRASDTQYF.

The chain employs TRBV27 and TRBJ2-5; TRBD2 might be the D (5 bases). This CDR3 comprises 15 residues. Germline CDR1 is MNHEY and CDR2 is SMNVEV (reference sequence). Trimming removed 3 bases from V and 5 bases from J, with 16 bases in between. DNA of the CDR3: TGTGCCAGCAGTTTTTTGATCCGGACGGGGGAGACCCAGTACTTC. Translation: CASSFLIRTGETQYF.

The rearrangement links TRBV6-2 or TRBV6-3 to TRBJ2-7, with TRBD2 identical over 12 bases. The ends lost 2 bases at V and 3 bases at J; junction bases unmatched: 8. The CDR3 extends over 17 amino acids. Germline V gene data show CDR1 as MNHEY and CDR2 as SVGEGT. This chain's CDR3 is CASSYVLAGGPGYEQYF. The CDR3 coding sequence is TGTGCCAGCAGTTACGTTCTAGCGGGAGGGCCTGGCTACGAGCAGTACTTC.

This chain uses TRBV6-4 with TRBJ1-3, with TRBD1 as a possible D gene (6 bases). This CDR3 spans 13 amino acids. CDR1 and CDR2 (germline): MRHNA, SNTAGT. V dropped 6 bases and J dropped 0 bases, with 6 bases sitting between them. The CDR3 DNA reads TGTGCCAGCAGAGGGGGCTCTGGAAACACCATATATTTT. It codes for CASRGGSGNTIYF.

The chain has TRBV12-3 or TRBV12-4 and TRBJ2-7; D unclear. The CDR3 covers 13 residues. V gave up 1 base and J gave up 0 bases, with 4 bases separating them. This CDR3 reads CASSLVNSYEQYF. The CDR3 coding sequence is TGTGCCAGCAGTTTAGTTAACTCCTACGAGCAGTACTTC.

The V gene is TRBV27, the J gene TRBJ2-3; D is unresolved. CDR3 length equals 14 residues. CDR1 is MNHEY, CDR2 SMNVEV, per germline (reference sequence). V was trimmed by 10 bases and J by 3 bases, leaving 17 bases between them. The CDR3 spells CAIKVGYRTDTQYF. The CDR3, as DNA: TGTGCCATCAAAGTTGGATATAGGACAGATACGCAGTATTTT.

This chain connects TRBV6-6 to TRBJ2-7, with TRBD1 as a possible D gene (5 bases). Germline CDR1 MNHNY, CDR2 SVGAGI (reference sequence). The length of the CDR3 is 15 residues. The V end lost 0 bases, the J end lost 5 bases, and 14 bases lay between the germline ends. The CDR3 DNA follows: TGTGCCAGCAGTTACTCGGGGCCCATGGGGAACGAGCAGTACTTC. As protein: CASSYSGPMGNEQYF.

The J gene is TRBJ1-5, the V gene TRBV2; D might be TRBD1 (5 bases). From germline, CDR1 is SNHLY and CDR2 FYNNEI. The CDR3 consists of 15 residues. The V gene lost 5 bases and the J gene lost 0 bases, with 11 bases spanning the gap. CDR3 nucleotide sequence: TGTGCCAGCAGTTGGGGGGGGAATAGCAATCAGCCCCAGCATTTT. It is translated as CASSWGGNSNQPQHF.

The chain joins TRBV10-2 to TRBJ2-1; D not certain. In germline, CDR1 is WSHSY, CDR2 SAAADI. The CDR3 has 15 residues. V lost 2 bases to trimming and J lost 10 bases, with 18 bases between them. In DNA, the CDR3 is TGCGCCAGCAGTGAGCTTGTTTTTGCGCTCGGGGAGCAGTTCTTC. It is translated as CASSELVFALGEQFF.